This entry describes one T cell receptor beta chain. The data are from a study of T cell changes during pregnancy in multiple sclerosis. Clones were read by immunoSEQ multiplex PCR, and TCRdb kept only the in-frame ones, dropping some. The sample consists of tens of thousands of clones, 80% to 95% of them appearing once. V trimming: 2 bases; J trimming: 0 bases; junction bases outside the gene matches: 7. The CDR3 length is 18 residues. Germline values: CDR1 SGHTA, CDR2 FQGNSA. The clonotype originates from a female donor in good health, enrolled as a control in a pregnancy study. This chain connects TRBV7-2 to TRBJ2-1, with TRBD2 matching 10 bases. The sequenced sample was CD8+ T cells from peripheral blood mononuclear cells, obtained in the third trimester of pregnancy. The CDR3: CASSLPSGGISSYNEQFF. DNA of the CDR3: TGTGCCAGCAGCTTACCTAGCGGGGGAATTTCCTCCTACAATGAGCAGTTCTTC.